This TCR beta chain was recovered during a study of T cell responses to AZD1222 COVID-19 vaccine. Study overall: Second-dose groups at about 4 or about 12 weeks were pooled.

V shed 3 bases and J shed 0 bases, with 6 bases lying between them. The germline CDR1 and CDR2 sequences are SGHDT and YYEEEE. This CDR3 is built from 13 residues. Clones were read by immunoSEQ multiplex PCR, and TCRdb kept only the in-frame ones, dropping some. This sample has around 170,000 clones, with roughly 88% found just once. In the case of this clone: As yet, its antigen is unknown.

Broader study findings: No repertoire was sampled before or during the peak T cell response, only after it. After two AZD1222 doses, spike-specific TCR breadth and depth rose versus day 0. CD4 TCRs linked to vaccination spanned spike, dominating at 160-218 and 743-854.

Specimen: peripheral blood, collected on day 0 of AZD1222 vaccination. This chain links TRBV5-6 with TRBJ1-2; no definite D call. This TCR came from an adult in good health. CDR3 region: CASSSETNYGYTF. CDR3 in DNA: TGTGCCAGCAGCTCAGAAACTAACTATGGCTACACCTTC.